The source of this T cell receptor (beta chain) is a study of Graves' ophthalmopathy and Graves' hyperthyroidism. Clinical symptoms, serum thyroxine, TRAb, thyroid ultrasound and orbital computed tomography determined diagnosis. The source of the PBMCs was less than 12 ml of fresh peripheral blood. Amplification targeted the TCR beta CDR3 regions, with RNA transcripts as the source material. A first-round RT-PCR used HTBI primers, followed by a second-round multiplex PCR. TCRdb called the multiplex PCR reads again in MiXCR, with one record for every CDR3 protein. Counted here are approximately 330,000 distinct CDR3 sequences, 17% occurring once; the ten biggest clones make up 9% to 15%. The CDR3 consists of 14 residues. J was trimmed by 4 bases and V by 5 bases; bases with no gene match: 7. Germline-derived CDR1 and CDR2 are SGHAT and FQNNGV. This clonotype showed up many times. Its antigen is unidentified.

Study outcomes and limitations: The majority of expanded thyroid clonotypes above 0.001 frequency also occurred in blood. With over 85% sensitivity and roughly 76% specificity, a 13-signature model separated ophthalmopathy from stable hyperthyroidism.

The chain couples TRBV11-2 to TRBJ2-7, with 8 positions matching TRBD1. The receptor was derived from an adult man with Graves' ophthalmopathy. What was sequenced was peripheral blood. CDR3 in amino acids: CASSRVTGAYEQYF. CDR3 DNA: TGTGCCAGCAGCCGAGTGACAGGGGCTTACGAGCAGTACTTC.